This record looks at one TCR beta chain sequence and its context. Other DNA sequences from this sample encode an identical CDR3 as well. The data were taken from a study of blood T cell repertoires in COVID-19. Profiled with immunoSEQ multiplex PCR; TCRdb holds only in-frame clones, not every one. This table has roughly 250,000 clones, around 85% appearing once. The germline V gene has CDR1 KGHSH and CDR2 LQKENI. V was shortened by 3 bases and J by 0 bases, with 6 bases between the two germline ends. This CDR3 region has 13 residues. Sequencing used peripheral blood. This receptor was taken from a woman aged 25 to 45 with COVID-19, enrolled during active disease. This rearrangement joins TRBV18 to TRBJ2-7, with D unresolved. The CDR3 here is CASSPQNSYEQYF. The CDR3 DNA reads as TGTGCCAGCTCACCCCAAAACTCCTACGAGCAGTACTTC.